The sequence of this TCR beta chain was determined in a study of technical replicates of blood from a handful of donors. This CDR3 comprises 17 residues. Germline lookup yields CDR1 SGHVS and CDR2 FNYEAQ. V was clipped by 2 bases and J by 3 bases; unmatched bases: 8. Produced via immunoSEQ multiplex PCR; TCRdb's table is partial and in-frame only. The sample lists fewer than 95,000 clones; around 90% were seen once. This TCR derives from a human donor in good health. Sequenced: T cells isolated from PBMCs. The V call is TRBV7-6, the J call TRBJ2-2; 8 bases are shared with TRBD1. The CDR3 region is CASSLRGQAVDTGELFF. CDR3 nucleotide sequence: TGTGCCAGCAGCTTAAGGGGACAGGCTGTGGACACCGGGGAGCTGTTTTTT.